The 7 T cell receptor beta chains given below trace back to one sample, sequenced in a study of blood T cell repertoires in COVID-19. Here immunoSEQ multiplex PCR was the method, and the copy in TCRdb shows in-frame clones only, minus some. The table shows 150,000 to 170,000 clones, with around four fifths occurring only once. The specimen sequenced was peripheral blood. These receptors were taken from a woman at least 80 years old with acute or convalescent COVID-19.

This chain joins TRBV3-1 (or the pseudogene TRBV3-2) and TRBJ2-3; D ambiguous. V lost 1 base and J lost 2, with 4 bases in between. The CDR3 has 13 amino acids. Germline V gene lookup returns CDR1 LGHDT and CDR2 YNNKEL (reference sequence). The CDR3 DNA follows: TGTGCCAGCAGCCAAGCTATCACAGATACGCAGTATTTT. Its translation: CASSQAITDTQYF.

The gene calls are TRBV5-1 and TRBJ2-7, with TRBD1 matching over 10 bases. Per germline, CDR1 SGHRS and CDR2 YFSETQ. The CDR3 is 14 amino acids. V dropped 3 bases and J dropped 5; count of bases not matched to a gene: 5. As DNA, the CDR3 is TGCGCCAGCAGCTGGGGGGGACAGGGGAACGAGCAGTACTTC. Its translation: CASSWGGQGNEQYF.

The genes are TRBV5-8 and TRBJ1-5; D is ambiguous. Between the trimmed V and J ends, which lost 0 bases and 3 bases, there was a span of 13 bases. Germline CDR1 and CDR2: SGHTS and YDEGEE. This CDR3 region has 16 residues. CDR3 in DNA: TGTGCCAGCAGCTTGGGGCAGGAAGATGACAATCAGCCCCAGCATTTT. Amino acids: CASSLGQEDDNQPQHF.

This clone was seen a single time. The chain employs TRBV19 and TRBJ1-1; D may be TRBD1 (6 bases). This CDR3 region has 14 residues. CDR1 LNHDA and CDR2 SQIVND come from the germline V gene (reference sequence). Trimming cost V 6 bases and J 3 bases, with 14 bases left between them. CDR3 nucleotide sequence: TGTGCCAGTAGCCTCAGGGGCAGGGACACTGAAGCTTTCTTT. Residues: CASSLRGRDTEAFF.

This clone was observed a few times. The CDR3 here is CASSLVRVEAFF. The CDR3 DNA sequence: TGTGCCAGCAGCTTAGTACGAGTTGAAGCTTTCTTT. V gene TRBV7-2 combines with J gene TRBJ1-1; D not resolved. CDR1 and CDR2 (germline): SGHTA, FQGNSA. This CDR3 spans 12 amino acids. V was trimmed by 1 base and J by 7 bases, leaving 7 bases between them. The variable domain in full, with the rest retrieved from reference TRBV7-2 and TRBJ1-1, is GAGVSQSPSNKVTEKGKDVELRCDPISGHTALYWYRQSLGQGLEFLIYFQGNSAPDKSGLPSDRFSAERTGGSVSTLTIQRTQQEDSAVYLCASSLVRVEAFFGQGTRLTVV.

V and J are TRBV6-6 and TRBJ1-2; the match to TRBD1 covers 7 bases. Germline trimming cut 2 bases from V and 4 bases from J; bases unmatched to any gene: 4. Germline CDR1 reads MNHNY; CDR2 reads SVGAGI (reference sequence). The length of the CDR3 is 14 residues. CDR3 nucleotides: TGTGCCAGCAGTTACGGGACAGAGGCCTATGGCTACACCTTC. Translated, it gives CASSYGTEAYGYTF.

The gene calls are TRBV6-6 and TRBJ2-1; 12 bases line up with TRBD2. The CDR3 runs to 18 residues. V lost 5 bases and J lost 6; bases outside the gene matches: 14. Germline V gene sequence: CDR1 MNHNY, CDR2 SVGAGI (reference sequence). The CDR3 reads CASSPPGLAGGRFNEQFF. CDR3 bases: TGTGCCAGCAGTCCCCCGGGTCTAGCGGGGGGGAGGTTCAATGAGCAGTTCTTC.